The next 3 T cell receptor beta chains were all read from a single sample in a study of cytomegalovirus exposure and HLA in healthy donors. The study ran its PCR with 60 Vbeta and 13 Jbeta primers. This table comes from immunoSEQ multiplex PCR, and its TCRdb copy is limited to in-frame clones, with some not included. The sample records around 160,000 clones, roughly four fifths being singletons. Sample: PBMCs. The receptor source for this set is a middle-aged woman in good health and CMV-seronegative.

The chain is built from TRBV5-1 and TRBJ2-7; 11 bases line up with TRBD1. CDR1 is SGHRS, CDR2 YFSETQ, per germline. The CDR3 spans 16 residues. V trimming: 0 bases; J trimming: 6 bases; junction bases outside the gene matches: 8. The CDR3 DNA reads TGCGCCAGCAGCTTGGAGTCTGGGGACAGGGGGGGCGAGCAGTACTTC. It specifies CASSLESGDRGGEQYF.

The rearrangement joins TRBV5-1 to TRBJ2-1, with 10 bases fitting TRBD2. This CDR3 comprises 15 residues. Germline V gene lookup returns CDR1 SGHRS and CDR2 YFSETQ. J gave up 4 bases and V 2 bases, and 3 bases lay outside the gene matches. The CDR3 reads CASSLRTSGYNEQFF. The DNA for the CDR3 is TGCGCCAGCAGCTTACGGACTAGCGGTTACAATGAGCAGTTCTTC.

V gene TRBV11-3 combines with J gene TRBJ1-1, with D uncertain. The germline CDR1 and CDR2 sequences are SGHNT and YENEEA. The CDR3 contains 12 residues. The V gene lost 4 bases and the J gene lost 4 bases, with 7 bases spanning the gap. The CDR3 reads CASSSIGTEAFF. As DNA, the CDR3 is TGTGCCAGCAGCTCTATCGGCACTGAAGCTTTCTTT.